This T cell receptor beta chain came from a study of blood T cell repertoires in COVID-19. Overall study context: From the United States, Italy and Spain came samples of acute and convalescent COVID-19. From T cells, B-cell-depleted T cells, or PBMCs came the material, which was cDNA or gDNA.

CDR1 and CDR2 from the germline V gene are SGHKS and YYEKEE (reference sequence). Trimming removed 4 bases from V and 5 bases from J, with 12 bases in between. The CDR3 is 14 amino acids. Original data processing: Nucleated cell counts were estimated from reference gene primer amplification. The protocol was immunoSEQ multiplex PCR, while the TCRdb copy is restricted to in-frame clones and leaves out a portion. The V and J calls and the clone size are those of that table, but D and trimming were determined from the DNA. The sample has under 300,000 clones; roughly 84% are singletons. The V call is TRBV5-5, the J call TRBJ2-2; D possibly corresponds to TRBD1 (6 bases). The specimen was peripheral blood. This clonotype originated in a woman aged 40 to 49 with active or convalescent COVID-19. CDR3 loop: CASSALDRTGELFF. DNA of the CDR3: TGTGCCAGCAGCGCTCTGGACAGAACCGGGGAGCTGTTTTTT. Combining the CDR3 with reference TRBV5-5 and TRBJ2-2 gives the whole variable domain DAGVTQSPTHLIKTRGQQVTLRCSPISGHKSVSWYQQVLGQGPQFIFQYYEKEERGRGNFPDRFSARQFPNYSSELNVNALLLGDSALYLCASSALDRTGELFFGEGSRLTVL.